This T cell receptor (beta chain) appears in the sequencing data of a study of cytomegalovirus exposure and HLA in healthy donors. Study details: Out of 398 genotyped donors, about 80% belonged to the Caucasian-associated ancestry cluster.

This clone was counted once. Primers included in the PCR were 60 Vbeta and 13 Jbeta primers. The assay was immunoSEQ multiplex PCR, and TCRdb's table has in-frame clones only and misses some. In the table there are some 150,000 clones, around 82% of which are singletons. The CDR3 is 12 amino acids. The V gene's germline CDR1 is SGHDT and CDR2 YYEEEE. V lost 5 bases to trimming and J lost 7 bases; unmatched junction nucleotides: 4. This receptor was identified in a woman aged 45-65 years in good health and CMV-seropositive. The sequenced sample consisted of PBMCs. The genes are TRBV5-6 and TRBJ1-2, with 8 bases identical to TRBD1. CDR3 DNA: TGTGCCAGCAGACGGACAGGGTCTGGCTACACCTTC. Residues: CASRRTGSGYTF.